This T cell receptor beta chain was retrieved from a study of shared clonotypes between healthy human individuals. V was shortened by 1 base and J by 5 bases, with 12 bases between the two germline ends. Germline-derived CDR1 and CDR2 are SGHRS and YFSETQ. This CDR3 is 15 amino acids long. Clones were sequenced by immunoSEQ multiplex PCR, and TCRdb holds only the in-frame ones, with some missing. Seen here are 2 million to 2.5 million clones, around 93% observed once, and the top ten hold about 0.41%. The chain recombines TRBV5-1 with TRBJ2-2; D call uncertain. The clonotype comes from a man aged 18 to 30 in good health. Some clones in this sample may be carry-over from other donors' samples. The specimen sequenced was naive CD4+ T cells from PBMCs. Subset specified: CD45RA+ positively selected. CDR3: CASSLLAIGTGELFF. The CDR3 bases are TGCGCCAGCAGCTTGTTAGCCATAGGAACCGGGGAGCTGTTTTTT. Full variable domain (outside the CDR3, taken from reference TRBV5-1 and TRBJ2-2): KAGVTQTPRYLIKTRGQQVTLSCSPISGHRSVSWYQQTPGQGLQFLFEYFSETQRNKGNFPGRFSGRQFSNSRSEMNVSTLELGDSALYLCASSLLAIGTGELFFGEGSRLTVL.